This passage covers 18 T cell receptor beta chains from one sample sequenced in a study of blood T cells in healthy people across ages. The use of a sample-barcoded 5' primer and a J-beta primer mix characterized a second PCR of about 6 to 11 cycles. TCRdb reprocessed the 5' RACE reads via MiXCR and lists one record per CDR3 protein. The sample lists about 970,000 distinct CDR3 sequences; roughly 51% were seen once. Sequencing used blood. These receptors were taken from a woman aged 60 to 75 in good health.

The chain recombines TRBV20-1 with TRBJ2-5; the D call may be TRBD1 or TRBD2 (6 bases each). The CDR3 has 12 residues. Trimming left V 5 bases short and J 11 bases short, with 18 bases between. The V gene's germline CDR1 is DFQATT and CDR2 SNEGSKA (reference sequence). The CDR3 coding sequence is TGCAGTGCTGTACTACAGGGCGGGGAGCAGTACTTC. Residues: CSAVLQGGEQYF.

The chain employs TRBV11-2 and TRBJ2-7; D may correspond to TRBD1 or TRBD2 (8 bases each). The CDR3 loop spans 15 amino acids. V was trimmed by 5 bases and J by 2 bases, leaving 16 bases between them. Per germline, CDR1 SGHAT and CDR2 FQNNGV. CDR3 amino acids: CASSDDRGLAYEQYF. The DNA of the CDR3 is TGTGCCAGCAGCGACGACAGGGGACTAGCCTACGAGCAGTACTTC.

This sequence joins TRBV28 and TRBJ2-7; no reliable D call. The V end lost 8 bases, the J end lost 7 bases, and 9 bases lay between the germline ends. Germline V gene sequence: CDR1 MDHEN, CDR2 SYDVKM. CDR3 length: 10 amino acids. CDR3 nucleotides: TGTGCCAGCGGATATGTTGAGCAGTACTTC. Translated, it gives CASGYVEQYF.

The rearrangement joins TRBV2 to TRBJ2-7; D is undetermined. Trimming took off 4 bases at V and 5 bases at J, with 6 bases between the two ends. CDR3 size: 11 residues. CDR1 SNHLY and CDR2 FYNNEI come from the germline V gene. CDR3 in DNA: TGTGCCAGCAGTGGTTTCGACGAGCAGTACTTC. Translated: CASSGFDEQYF. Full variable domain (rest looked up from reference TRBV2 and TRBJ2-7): EPEVTQTPSHQVTQMGQEVILRCVPISNHLYFYWYRQILGQKVEFLVSFYNNEISEKSEIFDDQFSVERPDGSNFTLKIRSTKLEDSAMYFCASSGFDEQYFGPGTRLTVT.

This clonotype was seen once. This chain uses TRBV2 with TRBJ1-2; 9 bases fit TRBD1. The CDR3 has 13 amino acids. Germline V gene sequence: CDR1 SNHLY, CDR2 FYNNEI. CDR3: CASQQRDRDGYTF. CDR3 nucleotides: TGTGCGAGCCAGCAACGGGACAGGGATGGCTACACCTTC.

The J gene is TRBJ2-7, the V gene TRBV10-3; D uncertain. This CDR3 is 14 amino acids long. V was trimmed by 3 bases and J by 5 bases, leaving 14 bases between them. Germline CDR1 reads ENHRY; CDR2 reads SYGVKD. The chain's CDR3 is CAISELAPSDEQYF. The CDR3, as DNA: TGTGCCATCAGTGAATTAGCTCCGTCCGACGAGCAGTACTTC.

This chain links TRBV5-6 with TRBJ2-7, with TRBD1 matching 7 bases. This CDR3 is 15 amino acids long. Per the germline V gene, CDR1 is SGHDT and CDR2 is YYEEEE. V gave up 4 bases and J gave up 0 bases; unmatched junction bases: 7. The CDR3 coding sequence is TGTGCCAGCAGCCGGGACAGTCCTTTCTCCTACGAGCAGTACTTC. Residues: CASSRDSPFSYEQYF.

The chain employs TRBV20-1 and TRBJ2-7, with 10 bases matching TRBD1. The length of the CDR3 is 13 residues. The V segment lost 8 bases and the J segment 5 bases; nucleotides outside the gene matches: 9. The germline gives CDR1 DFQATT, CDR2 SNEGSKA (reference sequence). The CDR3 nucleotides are TGCAGTTGGGGGACAGGGGACGCCCACGAGCAGTACTTC. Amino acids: CSWGTGDAHEQYF.

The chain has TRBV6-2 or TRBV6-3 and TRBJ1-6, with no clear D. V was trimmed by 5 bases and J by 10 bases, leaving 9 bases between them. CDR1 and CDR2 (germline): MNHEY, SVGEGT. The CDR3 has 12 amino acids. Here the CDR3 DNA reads TGTGCCAGCAGTCACGACCAGTCACCCCTCCACTTT. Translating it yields CASSHDQSPLHF.

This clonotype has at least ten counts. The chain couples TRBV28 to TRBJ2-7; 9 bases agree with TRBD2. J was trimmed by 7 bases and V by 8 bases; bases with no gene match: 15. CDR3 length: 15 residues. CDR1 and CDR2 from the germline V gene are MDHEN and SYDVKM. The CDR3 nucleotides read TGTGCCAGCCAAACCTCCGGGACTAGCAAATCTGAGCAGTACTTC. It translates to CASQTSGTSKSEQYF.

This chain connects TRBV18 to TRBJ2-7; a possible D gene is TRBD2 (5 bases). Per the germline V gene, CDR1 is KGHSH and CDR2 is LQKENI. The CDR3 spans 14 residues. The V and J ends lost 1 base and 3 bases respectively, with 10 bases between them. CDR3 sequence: CASSPRVGDYEQYF. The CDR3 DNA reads TGTGCCAGCTCACCACGGGTCGGGGACTACGAGCAGTACTTC. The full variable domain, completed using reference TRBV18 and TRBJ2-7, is NAGVMQNPRHLVRRRGQEARLRCSPMKGHSHVYWYRQLPEEGLKFMVYLQKENIIDESGMPKERFSAEFPKEGPSILRIQQVVRGDSAAYFCASSPRVGDYEQYFGPGTRLTVT.

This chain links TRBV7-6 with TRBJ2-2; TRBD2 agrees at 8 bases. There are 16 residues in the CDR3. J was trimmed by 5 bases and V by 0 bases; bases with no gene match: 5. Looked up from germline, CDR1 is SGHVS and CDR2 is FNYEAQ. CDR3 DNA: TGTGCCAGCAGCTTAGCAGGCCCGGGGGGGACCGGGGAGCTGTTTTTT. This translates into CASSLAGPGGTGELFF.

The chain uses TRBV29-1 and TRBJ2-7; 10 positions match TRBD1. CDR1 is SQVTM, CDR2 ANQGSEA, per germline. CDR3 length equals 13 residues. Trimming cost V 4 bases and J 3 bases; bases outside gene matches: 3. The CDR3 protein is CSVVGTGDYEQYF. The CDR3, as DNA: TGCAGCGTTGTTGGGACAGGGGACTACGAGCAGTACTTC.

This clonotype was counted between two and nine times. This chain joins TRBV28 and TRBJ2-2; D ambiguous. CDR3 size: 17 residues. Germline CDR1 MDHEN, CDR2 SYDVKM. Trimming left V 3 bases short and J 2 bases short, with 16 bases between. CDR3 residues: CASSFYRSPYNTGELFF. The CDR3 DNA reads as TGTGCCAGCAGTTTTTATCGTTCGCCCTATAACACCGGGGAGCTGTTTTTT.

The CDR3 loop is CASSPHFSGANVLTF. Here the CDR3 DNA reads TGTGCCAGCAGCCCACATTTCTCTGGGGCCAACGTCCTGACTTTC. This chain joins TRBV6-2 or TRBV6-3 and TRBJ2-6; D uncertain. Trimming stripped 6 bases from V and 0 bases from J, with 9 bases between. Germline values: CDR1 MNHEY, CDR2 SVGEGT. CDR3 size: 15 residues.

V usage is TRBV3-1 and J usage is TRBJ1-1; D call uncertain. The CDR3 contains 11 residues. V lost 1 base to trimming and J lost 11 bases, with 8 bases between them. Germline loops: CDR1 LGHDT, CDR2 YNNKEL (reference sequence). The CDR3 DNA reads TGTGCCAGCAGCCAAGGGTGGTATGCTTTCTTT. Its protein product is CASSQGWYAFF.

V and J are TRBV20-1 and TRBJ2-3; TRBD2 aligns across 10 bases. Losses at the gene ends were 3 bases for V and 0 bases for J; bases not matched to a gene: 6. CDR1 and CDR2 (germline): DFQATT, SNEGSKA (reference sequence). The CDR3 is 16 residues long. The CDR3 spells CSASQGAGGSTDTQYF. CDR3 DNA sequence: TGCAGTGCTAGTCAAGGAGCGGGAGGGAGCACAGATACGCAGTATTTT.

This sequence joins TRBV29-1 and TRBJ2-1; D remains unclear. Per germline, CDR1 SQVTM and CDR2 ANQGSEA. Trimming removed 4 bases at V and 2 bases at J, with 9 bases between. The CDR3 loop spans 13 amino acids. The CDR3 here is CSVGVGAYNEQFF. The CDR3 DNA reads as TGCAGCGTTGGGGTTGGGGCCTACAATGAGCAGTTCTTC.